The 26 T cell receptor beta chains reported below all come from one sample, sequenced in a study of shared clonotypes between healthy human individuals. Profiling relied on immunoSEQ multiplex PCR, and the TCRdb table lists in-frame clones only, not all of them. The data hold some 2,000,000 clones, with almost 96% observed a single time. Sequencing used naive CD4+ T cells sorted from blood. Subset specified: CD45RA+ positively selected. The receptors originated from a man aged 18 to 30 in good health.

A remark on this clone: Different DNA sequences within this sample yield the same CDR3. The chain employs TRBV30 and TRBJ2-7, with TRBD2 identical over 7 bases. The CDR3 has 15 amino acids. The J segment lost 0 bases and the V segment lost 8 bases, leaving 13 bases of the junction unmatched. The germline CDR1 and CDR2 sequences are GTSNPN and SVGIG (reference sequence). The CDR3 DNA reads TGTGCCATGAGACCCCACAGCGGGATCTCCTACGAGCAGTACTTC. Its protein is CAMRPHSGISYEQYF.

The CDR3 region is CASQDISDTLFF. The CDR3 nucleotides read TGTGCCAGTCAGGACATCTCGGACACACTGTTTTTT. V is TRBV19 and J is TRBJ1-4; D is possibly TRBD1 (5 bases). V lost 8 bases to trimming and J lost 13 bases, with 17 bases between them. Germline V lookup: CDR1 LNHDA, CDR2 SQIVND (reference sequence). This CDR3 has 12 amino acids. Complete variable domain (other parts from reference TRBV19 and TRBJ1-4): DGGITQSPKYLFRKEGQNVTLSCEQNLNHDAMYWYRQDPGQGLRLIYYSQIVNDFQKGDIAEGYSVSREKKESFPLTVTSAQKNPTAFYLCASQDISDTLFFGSGTQLSVL.

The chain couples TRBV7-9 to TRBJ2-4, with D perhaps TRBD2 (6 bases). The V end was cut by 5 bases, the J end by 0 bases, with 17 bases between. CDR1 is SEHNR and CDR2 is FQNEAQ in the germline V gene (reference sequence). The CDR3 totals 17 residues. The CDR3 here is CASSTSGTLPAKNIQYF. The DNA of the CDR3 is TGTGCCAGCAGCACTAGTGGGACTCTTCCAGCCAAAAACATTCAGTACTTC.

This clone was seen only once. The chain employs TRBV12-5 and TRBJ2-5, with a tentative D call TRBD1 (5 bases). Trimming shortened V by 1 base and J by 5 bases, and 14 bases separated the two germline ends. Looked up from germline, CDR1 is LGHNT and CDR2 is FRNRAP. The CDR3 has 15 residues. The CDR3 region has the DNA TGTGCTAGTGGTTTGGGTCGGCAGGGCTCGGAGACCCAGTACTTC. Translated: CASGLGRQGSETQYF.

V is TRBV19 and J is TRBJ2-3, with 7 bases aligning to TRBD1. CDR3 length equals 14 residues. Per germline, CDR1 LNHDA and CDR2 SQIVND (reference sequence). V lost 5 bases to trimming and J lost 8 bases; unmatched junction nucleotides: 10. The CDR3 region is CASSQDRDPGTQYF. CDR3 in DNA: TGTGCCAGTAGTCAAGACAGGGATCCGGGTACGCAGTATTTT.

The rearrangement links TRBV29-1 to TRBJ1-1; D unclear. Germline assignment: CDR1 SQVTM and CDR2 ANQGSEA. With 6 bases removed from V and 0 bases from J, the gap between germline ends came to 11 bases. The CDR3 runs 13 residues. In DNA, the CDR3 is TGCAGCGTCGTACAGAAATTGAACACTGAAGCTTTCTTT. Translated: CSVVQKLNTEAFF.

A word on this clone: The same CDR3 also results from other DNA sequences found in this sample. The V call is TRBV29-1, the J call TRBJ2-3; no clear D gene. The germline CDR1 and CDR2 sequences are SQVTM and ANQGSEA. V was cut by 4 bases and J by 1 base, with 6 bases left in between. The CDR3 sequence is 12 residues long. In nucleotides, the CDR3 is TGCAGCGTTGCGGCGGGCACAGATACGCAGTATTTT. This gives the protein CSVAAGTDTQYF.

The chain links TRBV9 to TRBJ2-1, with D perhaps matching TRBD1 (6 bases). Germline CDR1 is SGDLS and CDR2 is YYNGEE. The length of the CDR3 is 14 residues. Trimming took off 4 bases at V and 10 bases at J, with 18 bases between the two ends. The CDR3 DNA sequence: TGTGCCAGCAGCTTACGGACAGTTTCCAACGAGCAGTTCTTC. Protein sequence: CASSLRTVSNEQFF.

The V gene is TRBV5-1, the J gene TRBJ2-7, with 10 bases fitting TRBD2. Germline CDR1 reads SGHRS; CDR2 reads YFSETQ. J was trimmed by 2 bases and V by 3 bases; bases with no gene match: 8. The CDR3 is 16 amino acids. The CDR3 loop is CASSSTSGMATYEQYF. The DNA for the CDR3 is TGCGCCAGCAGCTCCACTAGCGGGATGGCTACCTACGAGCAGTACTTC. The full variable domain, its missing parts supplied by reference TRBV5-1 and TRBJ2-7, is KAGVTQTPRYLIKTRGQQVTLSCSPISGHRSVSWYQQTPGQGLQFLFEYFSETQRNKGNFPGRFSGRQFSNSRSEMNVSTLELGDSALYLCASSSTSGMATYEQYFGPGTRLTVT.

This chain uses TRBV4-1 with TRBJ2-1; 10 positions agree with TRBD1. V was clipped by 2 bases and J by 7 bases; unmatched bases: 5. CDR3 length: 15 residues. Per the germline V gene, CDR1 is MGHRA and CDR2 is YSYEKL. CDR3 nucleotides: TGCGCCAGCAGCCAACCGGGACAGGGGTGGAATGAGCAGTTCTTC. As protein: CASSQPGQGWNEQFF.

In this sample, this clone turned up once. The CDR3 coding sequence is TGTGCCAGCAGTACCCGACAGGGCATCGGCTACACCTTC. This gives the protein CASSTRQGIGYTF. The chain carries TRBV6-5 and TRBJ1-2, with 7 bases matching TRBD1. This CDR3 region has 13 residues. Germline assignment: CDR1 MNHEY and CDR2 SVGAGI. Germline trimming cut 5 bases from V and 8 bases from J; bases unmatched to any gene: 8.

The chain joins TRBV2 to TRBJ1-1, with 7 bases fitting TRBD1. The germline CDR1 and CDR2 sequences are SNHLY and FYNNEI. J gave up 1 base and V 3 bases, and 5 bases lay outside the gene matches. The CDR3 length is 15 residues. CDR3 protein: CASSELGTENTEAFF. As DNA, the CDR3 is TGTGCCAGCAGTGAGCTAGGGACAGAGAACACTGAAGCTTTCTTT.

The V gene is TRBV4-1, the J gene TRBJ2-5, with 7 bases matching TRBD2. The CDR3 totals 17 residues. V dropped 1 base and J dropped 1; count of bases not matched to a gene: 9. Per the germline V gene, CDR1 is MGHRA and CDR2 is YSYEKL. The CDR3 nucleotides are TGCGCCAGCAGCCAAGTTGGGGGAGGGACCTTCCAAGAGACCCAGTACTTC. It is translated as CASSQVGGGTFQETQYF.

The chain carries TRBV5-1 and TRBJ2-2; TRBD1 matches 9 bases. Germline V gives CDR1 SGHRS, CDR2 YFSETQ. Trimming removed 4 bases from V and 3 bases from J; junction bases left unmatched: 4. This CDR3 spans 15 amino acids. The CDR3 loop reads CASSQQGADTGELFF. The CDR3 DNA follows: TGCGCCAGCAGCCAACAGGGGGCGGACACCGGGGAGCTGTTTTTT.

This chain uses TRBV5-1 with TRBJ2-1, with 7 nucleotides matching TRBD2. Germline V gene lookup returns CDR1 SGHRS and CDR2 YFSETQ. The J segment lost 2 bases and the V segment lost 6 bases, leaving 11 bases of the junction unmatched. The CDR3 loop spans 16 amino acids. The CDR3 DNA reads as TGCGCCAGCACCCCGGGCGGGAGCCGGCCCTACAATGAGCAGTTCTTC. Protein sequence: CASTPGGSRPYNEQFF. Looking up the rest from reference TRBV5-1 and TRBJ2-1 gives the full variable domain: KAGVTQTPRYLIKTRGQQVTLSCSPISGHRSVSWYQQTPGQGLQFLFEYFSETQRNKGNFPGRFSGRQFSNSRSEMNVSTLELGDSALYLCASTPGGSRPYNEQFFGPGTRLTVL.

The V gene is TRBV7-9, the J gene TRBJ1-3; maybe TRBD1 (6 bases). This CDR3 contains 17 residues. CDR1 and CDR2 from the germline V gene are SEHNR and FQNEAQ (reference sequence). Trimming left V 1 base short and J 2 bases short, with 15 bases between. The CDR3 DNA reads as TGTGCCAGCAGCTTAGGCGGACAGAACTTAGCTGGAAACACCATATATTTT. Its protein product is CASSLGGQNLAGNTIYF.

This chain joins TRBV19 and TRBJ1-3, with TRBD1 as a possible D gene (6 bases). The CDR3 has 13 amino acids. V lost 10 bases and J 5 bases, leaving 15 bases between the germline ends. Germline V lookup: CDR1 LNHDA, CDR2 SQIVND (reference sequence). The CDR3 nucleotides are TGTGCCACCTTGGACAGCAATAGAAACACCATATATTTT. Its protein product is CATLDSNRNTIYF.

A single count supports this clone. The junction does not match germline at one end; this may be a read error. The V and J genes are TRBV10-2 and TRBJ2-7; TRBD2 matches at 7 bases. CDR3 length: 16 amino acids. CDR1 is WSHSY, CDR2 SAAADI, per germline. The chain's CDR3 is CASRESGGGNSYEQYF. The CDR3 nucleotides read TGCGCCAGCAGGGAGTCTGGGGGGGGGAACTCCTACGAGCAGTACTTC.

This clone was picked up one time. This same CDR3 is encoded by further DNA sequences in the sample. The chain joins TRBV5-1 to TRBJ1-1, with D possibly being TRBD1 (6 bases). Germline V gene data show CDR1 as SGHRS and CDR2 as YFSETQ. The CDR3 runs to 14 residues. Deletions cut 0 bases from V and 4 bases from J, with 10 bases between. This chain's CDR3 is CASSLVQGSTEAFF. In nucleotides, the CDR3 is TGCGCCAGCAGCTTGGTACAGGGAAGCACTGAAGCTTTCTTT.

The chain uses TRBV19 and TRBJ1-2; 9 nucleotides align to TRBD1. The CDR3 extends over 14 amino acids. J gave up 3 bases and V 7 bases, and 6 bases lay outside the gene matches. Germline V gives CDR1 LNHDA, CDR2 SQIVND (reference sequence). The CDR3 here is CASKAGDRDYGYTF. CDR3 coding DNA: TGTGCCAGTAAAGCCGGGGACAGGGACTATGGCTACACCTTC.

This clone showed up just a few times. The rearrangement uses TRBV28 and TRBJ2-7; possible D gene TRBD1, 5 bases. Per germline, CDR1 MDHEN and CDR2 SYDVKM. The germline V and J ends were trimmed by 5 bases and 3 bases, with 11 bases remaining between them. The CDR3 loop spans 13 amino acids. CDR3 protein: CASSGPTVYEQYF. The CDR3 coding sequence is TGTGCCAGCAGTGGGCCGACAGTCTACGAGCAGTACTTC.

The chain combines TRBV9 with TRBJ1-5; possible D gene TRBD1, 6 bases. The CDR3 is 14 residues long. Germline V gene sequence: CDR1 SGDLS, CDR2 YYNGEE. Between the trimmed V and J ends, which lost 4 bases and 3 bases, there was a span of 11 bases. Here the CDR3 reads CASSSGTLNQPQHF. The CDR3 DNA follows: TGTGCCAGCAGCTCCGGGACACTCAATCAGCCCCAGCATTTT. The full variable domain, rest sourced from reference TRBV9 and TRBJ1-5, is DSGVTQTPKHLITATGQRVTLRCSPRSGDLSVYWYQQSLDQGLQFLIQYYNGEERAKGNILERFSAQQFPDLHSELNLSSLELGDSALYFCASSSGTLNQPQHFGDGTRLSIL.

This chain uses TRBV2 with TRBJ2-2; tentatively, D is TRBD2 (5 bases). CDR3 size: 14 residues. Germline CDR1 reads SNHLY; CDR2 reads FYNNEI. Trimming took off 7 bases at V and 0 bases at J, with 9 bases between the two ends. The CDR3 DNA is TGTGCCAGCATAAGCGGCGCGAACACCGGGGAGCTGTTTTTT. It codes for CASISGANTGELFF.

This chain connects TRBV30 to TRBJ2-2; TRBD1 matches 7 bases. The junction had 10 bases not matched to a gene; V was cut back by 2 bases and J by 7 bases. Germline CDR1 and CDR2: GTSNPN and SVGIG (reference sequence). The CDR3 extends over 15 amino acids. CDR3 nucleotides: TGTGCCTGGAGTCGAACTAGGGGGCTTAACGGGGAGCTGTTTTTT. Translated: CAWSRTRGLNGELFF.

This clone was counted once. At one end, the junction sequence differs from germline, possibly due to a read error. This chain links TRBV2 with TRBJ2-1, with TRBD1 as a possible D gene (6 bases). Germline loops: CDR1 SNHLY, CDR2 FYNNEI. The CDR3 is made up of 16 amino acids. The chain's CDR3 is CASTEDRQAPYNEQFF. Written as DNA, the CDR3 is TGTGCCAGCACTGAAGACCGACAGGCACCCTACAATGAGCAGTTCTTC.

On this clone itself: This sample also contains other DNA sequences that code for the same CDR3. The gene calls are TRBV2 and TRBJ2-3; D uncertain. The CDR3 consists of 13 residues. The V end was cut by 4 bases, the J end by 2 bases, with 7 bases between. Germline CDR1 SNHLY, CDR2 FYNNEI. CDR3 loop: CASSGGTTDTQYF. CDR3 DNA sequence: TGTGCCAGCAGTGGCGGTACCACAGATACGCAGTATTTT.